This passage covers 23 T cell receptor beta chains from one sample sequenced in a study of T cells after posttransplantation cyclophosphamide. TCRdb's copy holds only in-frame clones and misses some; the assay was immunoSEQ multiplex PCR. Of 19,000 or so clones in the sample, around 86% are singletons; the top ten hold approximately 2.3%. Sampled 1 year posttransplant, controls received myeloablative marrow transplants, methotrexate and a calcineurin inhibitor. The sequences come from PBMCs, collected around 53 weeks after allogeneic stem cell transplant with calcineurin inhibitor and methotrexate. Receptors were obtained from a female patient in her 30s who received an allogeneic stem cell transplant from an unrelated donor, was CMV-positive, and had acute and chronic GVHD. The T cells may partly be graft donor cells.

The chain recombines TRBV18 with TRBJ2-1; 7 nucleotides line up with TRBD2. Germline V gene sequence: CDR1 KGHSH, CDR2 LQKENI. V lost 6 bases to trimming and J lost 2 bases; unmatched junction nucleotides: 7. This CDR3 spans 15 amino acids. CDR3 residues: CASSKAGDPYNEQFF. In DNA, the CDR3 is TGTGCCAGCTCGAAGGCGGGAGACCCCTACAATGAGCAGTTCTTC.

The V gene is TRBV7-9, the J gene TRBJ2-7; D possibly corresponds to TRBD2 (6 bases). CDR1 and CDR2 from the germline V gene are SEHNR and FQNEAQ (reference sequence). CDR3 length equals 17 residues. Trimming shortened V by 4 bases and J by 2 bases, and 21 bases separated the two germline ends. DNA for the CDR3: TGTGCCAGCAGCTCCCGCATCGGCGGGGAAGGCACCTACGAGCAGTACTTC. Protein sequence: CASSSRIGGEGTYEQYF.

The chain links TRBV7-3 to TRBJ2-1, with D tentatively TRBD2 (6 bases). This CDR3 comprises 15 residues. V gave up 4 bases and J gave up 6 bases, with 16 bases separating them. Germline V gene sequence: CDR1 SGHTA, CDR2 FQGTGA. CDR3 DNA: TGTGCCAGCAGCTCGGGACTTAGAGGAACCAATGAGCAGTTCTTC. It is translated as CASSSGLRGTNEQFF.

The chain joins TRBV19 to TRBJ1-5; TRBD1 matches 7 bases. Losses at the gene ends were 6 bases for V and 0 bases for J; bases not matched to a gene: 5. Per germline, CDR1 LNHDA and CDR2 SQIVND (reference sequence). The CDR3 runs 15 residues. The CDR3 here is CASRLQGYSNQPQHF. The CDR3 DNA reads as TGTGCCAGTAGGTTACAGGGGTATAGCAATCAGCCCCAGCATTTT.

The chain employs TRBV5-1 and TRBJ2-3, with 14 bases that match TRBD2. Germline V gives CDR1 SGHRS, CDR2 YFSETQ. CDR3 length: 18 residues. Trimming took 3 bases from V and 3 from J; bases not matched to a gene: 9. The CDR3 here is CASSSVTSGGAVTDTQYF. The CDR3 DNA reads as TGCGCCAGCAGCTCAGTGACTAGCGGGGGGGCCGTAACAGATACGCAGTATTTT.

V gene TRBV5-1 combines with J gene TRBJ2-7; D possibly corresponds to TRBD1 (6 bases). Trimming removed 3 bases at V and 6 bases at J, with 16 bases between. The CDR3 has 14 residues. Germline V CDR1 and CDR2: SGHRS, YFSETQ. Written as DNA, the CDR3 is TGCGCCAGCAGCTCGACAGGCCCTCCCCGCGAGCAGTACTTC. It yields the protein CASSSTGPPREQYF.

V gene TRBV5-4 combines with J gene TRBJ2-1; TRBD1 matches at 8 bases. Unmatched junction bases numbered 5, after V lost 0 bases and J lost 6 bases. The CDR3 contains 15 residues. Germline V lookup: CDR1 SGHNT, CDR2 YYREEE (reference sequence). CDR3 nucleotides: TGTGCCAGCAGCTTGGGGGTGGACAGGGTCAATGAGCAGTTCTTC. This codes for CASSLGVDRVNEQFF.

This chain uses TRBV10-3 with TRBJ2-3; TRBD1 matches 8 bases. V lost 4 bases and J lost 6; bases outside the gene matches: 9. Germline loops: CDR1 ENHRY, CDR2 SYGVKD. This CDR3 has 15 residues. CDR3 loop: CAISGPDRERDTQYF. CDR3 in DNA: TGTGCCATCAGTGGACCGGACAGGGAGAGGGATACGCAGTATTTT.

This clone has a handful of counts. V gene TRBV6-1 combines with J gene TRBJ2-7; tentative D call: TRBD2 (5 bases). The ends were cut back, 3 bases at V and 0 bases at J, with 15 bases in the middle. The V gene's germline CDR1 is MNHNS and CDR2 SASEGT. The CDR3 is 16 residues long. The CDR3 loop reads CASSDRDIIPSYEQYF. The CDR3 bases are TGTGCCAGCAGTGACCGGGATATCATCCCCTCCTACGAGCAGTACTTC.

V gene TRBV2 combines with J gene TRBJ2-1, with D unresolved. CDR1 and CDR2 (germline): SNHLY, FYNNEI. This CDR3 has 14 residues. Deletions cut 6 bases from V and 0 bases from J, with 9 bases between. The CDR3 sequence: CASRSLSSYNEQFF. The CDR3 bases are TGTGCCAGCAGGAGCCTAAGCTCCTACAATGAGCAGTTCTTC.

The chain has TRBV2 and TRBJ2-7; a weak D match, TRBD1 (5 bases). This CDR3 has 12 amino acids. Germline CDR1 SNHLY, CDR2 FYNNEI. V lost 3 bases to trimming and J lost 7 bases, with 10 bases between them. CDR3 sequence reads: CASSEPGKEQYF. CDR3 DNA sequence: TGTGCCAGCAGTGAGCCAGGGAAAGAGCAGTACTTC.

The chain employs TRBV12-5 and TRBJ2-7; D is possibly TRBD1 (6 bases). Deletions cut 4 bases from V and 6 bases from J, with 13 bases between. This CDR3 is built from 13 residues. Germline values: CDR1 LGHNT, CDR2 FRNRAP. The CDR3 DNA sequence: TGTGCTAGTGGTTCCATACAGGGCGGCGAGCAGTACTTC. This codes for CASGSIQGGEQYF.

The rearrangement uses TRBV7-2 and TRBJ1-6; no reliable D call. V lost 2 bases and J 12 bases, leaving 8 bases between the germline ends. CDR3 size: 12 residues. Germline V gene lookup returns CDR1 SGHTA and CDR2 FQGNSA. The CDR3: CASSLPPGPLHF. The CDR3 DNA reads TGTGCCAGCAGCTTACCCCCCGGACCCCTCCACTTT.

The chain employs TRBV30 and TRBJ1-1; D gene ambiguous. CDR1 GTSNPN and CDR2 SVGIG come from the germline V gene (reference sequence). The CDR3 contains 15 residues. The V gene lost 3 bases and the J gene lost 3 bases, with 17 bases spanning the gap. CDR3 in DNA: TGTGCCTGGAGCCCAACGCTAGGTAGTTACACTGAAGCTTTCTTT. Its protein product is CAWSPTLGSYTEAFF.

The rearrangement links TRBV10-3 to TRBJ2-7; 9 nucleotides line up with TRBD2. After removal of 4 bases from V and 6 bases from J, the junction contained 7 bases not matched to a gene. The CDR3 totals 14 residues. Germline assignment: CDR1 ENHRY and CDR2 SYGVKD. CDR3 bases: TGTGCCATCAGTGGAGGGACTAGCAGATTCGAGCAGTACTTC. This translates into CAISGGTSRFEQYF.

The chain has TRBV19 and TRBJ1-2; D might be TRBD1 (6 bases). The V end was cut by 3 bases, the J end by 4 bases, with 18 bases between. This CDR3 comprises 16 residues. Germline V gene lookup returns CDR1 LNHDA and CDR2 SQIVND (reference sequence). The CDR3 sequence is CASSMEMGALGYGYTF. DNA for the CDR3: TGTGCCAGTAGTATGGAAATGGGGGCGCTGGGCTATGGCTACACCTTC. The variable domain in full, with the rest retrieved from reference TRBV19 and TRBJ1-2, is DGGITQSPKYLFRKEGQNVTLSCEQNLNHDAMYWYRQDPGQGLRLIYYSQIVNDFQKGDIAEGYSVSREKKESFPLTVTSAQKNPTAFYLCASSMEMGALGYGYTFGSGTRLTVV.

The table lists this clone with a few counts. CDR3 sequence reads: CASWDSEGTEAFF. In nucleotides, the CDR3 is TGTGCCAGCTGGGACAGCGAGGGGACTGAAGCTTTCTTT. The chain employs TRBV5-6 and TRBJ1-1; 7 bases match TRBD1. The CDR3 consists of 13 residues. From germline, CDR1 is SGHDT and CDR2 YYEEEE. V was pared by 7 bases and J by 5 bases, with 8 bases of the junction left unmatched. The complete variable domain, with remaining parts taken from reference TRBV5-6 and TRBJ1-1, reads DAGVTQSPTHLIKTRGQQVTLRCSPKSGHDTVSWYQQALGQGPQFIFQYYEEEERQRGNFPDRFSGHQFPNYSSELNVNALLLGDSALYLCASWDSEGTEAFFGQGTRLTVV.

Regarding this clone: A read error may produce the germline difference seen at one junction end. The chain has TRBV6-5 and TRBJ1-3, with unresolved D. The CDR3 length is 15 residues. In germline, CDR1 is MNHEY, CDR2 SVGAGI. CDR3 bases: TGTGCCAGCACATCGGGAAGAGGAACTGGAAGCACCATATATTTT. It encodes CASTSGRGTGSTIYF.

This rearrangement joins TRBV5-6 to TRBJ1-1; D remains unclear. This CDR3 region has 13 residues. CDR1 SGHDT and CDR2 YYEEEE come from the germline V gene. The V gene lost 6 bases and the J gene lost 5 bases, with 14 bases spanning the gap. In nucleotides, the CDR3 is TGTGCCAGCAATCGTCTAGTCGATACTGAAGCTTTCTTT. Translation gives CASNRLVDTEAFF.

V gene TRBV6-1 combines with J gene TRBJ2-7, with 8 bases fitting TRBD1. Trimming took 6 bases from V and 5 from J; bases not matched to a gene: 9. Germline CDR1 and CDR2: MNHNS and SASEGT. The length of the CDR3 is 14 residues. In DNA, the CDR3 is TGTGCCAGCAGAAAGACAGGGGAGCTTGACGAGCAGTACTTC. This translates into CASRKTGELDEQYF.

The chain uses TRBV29-1 and TRBJ2-1; D might be TRBD2 (6 bases). This CDR3 is 16 amino acids long. V lost 3 bases and J 6 bases, leaving 21 bases between the germline ends. Germline lookup yields CDR1 SQVTM and CDR2 ANQGSEA. The CDR3 sequence: CSVDPRGGVRGNEQFF. Written as DNA, the CDR3 is TGCAGCGTTGATCCTAGAGGAGGGGTCCGGGGCAATGAGCAGTTCTTC.

The genes are TRBV7-2 and TRBJ1-2, with TRBD1 matching 7 bases. CDR3 length: 16 residues. With 4 bases clipped from V and 3 bases from J, the junction kept 11 bases outside the gene matches. Germline loops: CDR1 SGHTA, CDR2 FQGNSA. CDR3 nucleotide sequence: TGTGCCAGCAGCTCCAAAACGCTAGGGGGCCACTATGGCTACACCTTC. It translates to CASSSKTLGGHYGYTF.

CDR3 sequence reads: CAWSPGVGYTF. The CDR3, as DNA: TGTGCCTGGAGTCCCGGGGTCGGCTACACCTTC. The V and J genes are TRBV30 and TRBJ1-2; D gene uncertain. This CDR3 has 11 amino acids. The germline gives CDR1 GTSNPN, CDR2 SVGIG (reference sequence). V was pared by 2 bases and J by 8 bases, with 9 bases between. Based on the CDR3 plus reference TRBV30 and TRBJ1-2, the full variable domain is SQTIHQWPATLVQPVGSPLSLECTVEGTSNPNLYWYRQAAGRGLQLLFYSVGIGQISSEVPQNLSASRPQDRQFILSSKKLLLSDSGFYLCAWSPGVGYTFGSGTRLTVV.